This record concerns one T cell receptor beta chain sequence. Its antigen target is currently unknown. No base quality information exists; no much larger clone differs at one position. This specimen belongs to a study of PD-1 blockade in classical Hodgkin lymphoma (dated by TCRdb to the early 2020s). Background on the whole study: Nivolumab dosing was 3 mg/kg intravenously every 2 weeks, continuing until either disease progression or unacceptable toxicity. To define a peripheral blood immune signature of response to PD-1 blockade in classical Hodgkin lymphoma, the study combined TCR beta sequencing with CyTOF. What the authors observed across the whole study: Baseline diversity similar to that of newly diagnosed patients was observed in trial patients achieving complete response, whereas significantly lower diversity was observed in partial responders and progressors. Lower diversity was observed in patients in whom nivolumab was started less than 1 year after ASCT, and these patients were excluded from later analyses so that confounding by immune reconstitution would be avoided. The study was restricted to a single clinical trial cohort, and the causes of repertoire differences, possibly disease activity or prior therapy, were left undefined. By C4D1, a significant rise was seen in CD4+ TCR diversity but not in CD8+ TCR diversity (p=0.0027 vs p=0.16), and the rise was most apparent among complete responders (p=0.02). Baseline TCR diversity was reported as lower in newly diagnosed patients than in healthy donors, and lower still in relapsed/refractory patients.

The sample's time point label, in plain terms: cycle 4 day 1 (C4D1), after 6 weeks of nivolumab. Relapse after autologous stem cell transplantation had occurred in all trial patients, and cohorts A, B and C were distinguished by prior brentuximab vedotin exposure. The trial cohort comprised some 60 patients with relapsed/refractory classical Hodgkin lymphoma whose best overall responses were complete response, partial response or progressive disease. In the multi-cohort phase II CheckMate 205 trial, trial patients received single-agent nivolumab. An independent review committee assessed best overall response using the 2007 International Working Group response criteria. Trial PBMCs were collected just before the start of nivolumab (C1D1) and during therapy at cycle 2 day 1 and cycle 4 day 1. After peripheral blood was drawn into 8 mL Vacutainer Cell Preparation Tubes, PBMCs were isolated by centrifugation and then cryopreserved.

The Qiagen DNeasy kit was used to extract genomic DNA both from unsorted PBMCs and from the negatively selected CD4+ and CD8+ fractions. TCR beta CDR3 regions were subjected to amplification by immunoSEQ multiplex PCR with primers that anneal to V and J segments. A synthetic immune receptor repertoire was used to minimize amplification bias, and any remaining bias was removed computationally after sequencing. The authors processed their data as follows. Custom Python scripts were used to quantify repertoire diversity as the Shannon entropy index. Unsorted, CD4+ and CD8+ repertoires were examined separately, except in combined analyses, for which CD4+ and CD8+ sequences were merged in silico. Clonal expansion was defined as at least a 2-fold frequency increase after treatment relative to C1D1, with a pseudocount of 0.5 for undetected baseline clones. Clones with 0 or 1 copy at C1D1 were classified as singleton clones, and clones with 2 or more copies were classified as non-singleton clones. By matching protein sequences in sorted samples from the same patient, clones expanded in unsorted samples were annotated as CD4+, CD8+ or unknown. Wilcoxon tests on paired samples were used to test changes in diversity from C1D1 to C4D1. The table comes from immuneACCESS by way of TCRdb, which keeps in-frame sequences with V and J called. Part of the clones is missing from these tables; in studies checked, under half for an unresolved V gene and the rest for unknown reasons. V, J and clone size are those of that table, while D and trimming were read from the DNA. For this sample the table gives 64,000 or so clones, of which about 89% were detected only once. The ten largest clones represent about 9.3% of the sample.

The CDR3 goes from the cysteine to the phenylalanine over 14 residues. Only the CDR3 DNA stays, 42 bases, in frame from base 1. Based on the germline V gene, the CDR1 and CDR2 sequences are SGHTA and FQGNSA. Unmatched junction bases come to 8, with V trimmed by 3 bases and J by 7 bases. The sequence was collected from a human donor with classical Hodgkin lymphoma. Source: peripheral blood mononuclear cells (PBMCs), taken before the fourth cycle of nivolumab. The chain couples TRBV7-2 to TRBJ1-1, with 7 junctional bases fitting TRBD1. The nucleotide sequence is given as TGTGCCAGCAGCTTTGCGCAGGGGGAACGTGAAGCTTTCTTT. Translated, this gives CASSFAQGEREAFF.